These 22 T cell receptor beta chains share one sample of origin, sequenced in a study of T cell responses to AZD1222 COVID-19 vaccine. Here immunoSEQ multiplex PCR was the method, and the copy in TCRdb shows in-frame clones only, minus some. Among about 150,000 clones listed, over 65% were seen once. Sequencing used peripheral blood, obtained on day 0 of AZD1222 vaccination. Receptors originate from an adult in good health.

The chain combines TRBV7-9 with TRBJ1-1, with D perhaps TRBD1 (6 bases). The CDR3 covers 13 residues. The germline V and J ends were trimmed by 6 bases and 1 base, with 9 bases remaining between them. Germline values: CDR1 SEHNR, CDR2 FQNEAQ (reference sequence). CDR3 region: CASSSTGNTEAFF. The DNA of the CDR3 is TGTGCCAGCAGTTCGACAGGGAACACTGAAGCTTTCTTT.

The V call is TRBV2, the J call TRBJ1-1, with 9 bases that match TRBD1. Looked up from germline, CDR1 is SNHLY and CDR2 is FYNNEI. The CDR3 covers 16 residues. With V trimmed by 7 bases and J by 5 bases, 14 bases remained unmatched. The CDR3 region has the DNA TGTGCCAGCACAGCCCCCGGGACAGGGAAAGGAACTGAAGCTTTCTTT. Amino acid sequence: CASTAPGTGKGTEAFF. Full variable domain (remainder filled in from reference TRBV2 and TRBJ1-1): EPEVTQTPSHQVTQMGQEVILRCVPISNHLYFYWYRQILGQKVEFLVSFYNNEISEKSEIFDDQFSVERPDGSNFTLKIRSTKLEDSAMYFCASTAPGTGKGTEAFFGQGTRLTVV.

In this sample, this clone turned up a few times. This chain connects TRBV6-4 to TRBJ2-5; 7 bases match TRBD2. Germline trimming cut 5 bases from V and 4 bases from J; bases unmatched to any gene: 4. CDR3 length: 13 residues. Germline V gene data show CDR1 as MRHNA and CDR2 as SNTAGT. The CDR3 protein is CASSLTSSETQYF. DNA of the CDR3: TGTGCCAGCAGTTTGACTAGCTCAGAGACCCAGTACTTC.

This clone appeared once. The rearrangement joins TRBV2 to TRBJ2-5; 8 bases agree with TRBD1. CDR1 and CDR2 from the germline V gene are SNHLY and FYNNEI. The CDR3 runs 14 residues. V lost 6 bases and J lost 2; bases outside the gene matches: 5. For the CDR3, the DNA is TGTGCCAGCAGGAGGACAGGGTATCAAGAGACCCAGTACTTC. This translates into CASRRTGYQETQYF.

This chain joins TRBV28 and TRBJ2-5, with D unclear. This CDR3 comprises 12 residues. The germline V gene encodes CDR1 MDHEN and CDR2 SYDVKM. Between the trimmed V and J ends, which lost 5 bases and 1 base, there was a span of 5 bases. For the CDR3, the DNA is TGTGCCAGCAGTCGCGTCCAAGAGACCCAGTACTTC. Translated, it gives CASSRVQETQYF.

This rearrangement joins TRBV4-1 to TRBJ1-1; D is undetermined. V was pared by 0 bases and J by 3 bases, with 5 bases between. Germline values: CDR1 MGHRA, CDR2 YSYEKL. The CDR3 loop spans 13 amino acids. The CDR3: CASSQERYTEAFF. DNA for the CDR3: TGCGCCAGCAGCCAAGAGAGATACACTGAAGCTTTCTTT.

This chain uses TRBV3-1 (or the pseudogene TRBV3-2) with TRBJ1-2; D is ambiguous. Trimming pared 6 bases from V and 7 bases from J, leaving 12 bases between. The CDR3 is 12 residues long. In germline, CDR1 is LGHDT, CDR2 YNNKEL (reference sequence). The CDR3 reads CASSHKGLGYTF. In DNA, the CDR3 is TGTGCCAGCAGTCATAAAGGGCTTGGCTACACCTTC.

The chain is built from TRBV2 and TRBJ2-5; the match to TRBD2 covers 9 bases. Trimming removed 7 bases from V and 2 bases from J; junction bases left unmatched: 14. This CDR3 is built from 17 residues. Germline values: CDR1 SNHLY, CDR2 FYNNEI. The chain's CDR3 is CASKATGQAGGQETQYF. CDR3 in DNA: TGTGCCAGCAAAGCAACTGGACAGGCGGGAGGGCAAGAGACCCAGTACTTC.

The chain couples TRBV19 to TRBJ2-3, with TRBD1 identical over 7 bases. The CDR3 sequence is 15 residues long. Trimming removed 3 bases from V and 4 bases from J; junction bases left unmatched: 7. Per the germline V gene, CDR1 is LNHDA and CDR2 is SQIVND (reference sequence). The CDR3 DNA reads TGTGCCAGTAGTATCATACAGGGGAAGGCAGATACGCAGTATTTT. This codes for CASSIIQGKADTQYF. The complete variable domain, with remaining parts taken from reference TRBV19 and TRBJ2-3, reads DGGITQSPKYLFRKEGQNVTLSCEQNLNHDAMYWYRQDPGQGLRLIYYSQIVNDFQKGDIAEGYSVSREKKESFPLTVTSAQKNPTAFYLCASSIIQGKADTQYFGPGTRLTVL.

This chain uses TRBV28 with TRBJ1-5; D is undetermined. Germline V gives CDR1 MDHEN, CDR2 SYDVKM. The CDR3 sequence is 13 residues long. With 3 bases removed from V and 5 bases from J, the gap between germline ends came to 8 bases. Here the CDR3 DNA reads TGTGCCAGCAGTTTTGAGGGTTATCAGCCCCAGCATTTT. Protein sequence: CASSFEGYQPQHF.

The V call is TRBV10-3, the J call TRBJ1-5; D is undetermined. V was pared by 6 bases and J by 3 bases, with 9 bases between. CDR3 length: 13 residues. The V gene's germline CDR1 is ENHRY and CDR2 SYGVKD. CDR3 protein: CAIRSSYNQPQHF. The CDR3 region has the DNA TGTGCCATCAGATCCTCATACAATCAGCCCCAGCATTTT.

The chain recombines TRBV7-2 with TRBJ2-1; tentative D call: TRBD1 (5 bases). CDR3 length: 12 amino acids. Germline-derived CDR1 and CDR2 are SGHTA and FQGNSA. The germline V and J ends were trimmed by 1 base and 9 bases, with 7 bases remaining between them. The CDR3 region has the DNA TGTGCCAGCAGCTTAGGGGGCACTGAGCAGTTCTTC. Translation: CASSLGGTEQFF.

With respect to this clone: A read error may produce the germline difference seen at one junction end. This sequence joins TRBV7-6 and TRBJ2-5; D is undetermined. Per germline, CDR1 SGHVS and CDR2 FNYEAQ. This CDR3 is built from 12 residues. The CDR3 loop reads CASSLELEAQYF. As DNA, the CDR3 is TGTGCCAGCAGCTTAGAATTAGAGGCCCAGTACTTC.

The chain has TRBV6-1 and TRBJ2-7, with D unclear. CDR3 length equals 13 residues. With 2 bases removed from V and 2 bases from J, the gap between germline ends came to 7 bases. Looked up from germline, CDR1 is MNHNS and CDR2 is SASEGT. The CDR3 loop is CASSERFPYEQYF. The CDR3 bases are TGTGCCAGCAGTGAAAGATTCCCCTACGAGCAGTACTTC.

CDR3 sequence reads: CASSRDRGPSEMNIQYF. The CDR3 region has the DNA TGTGCCAGTAGTAGGGACAGGGGGCCATCTGAAATGAACATTCAGTACTTC. This chain uses TRBV19 with TRBJ2-4; 12 nucleotides line up with TRBD1. The J segment lost 7 bases and the V segment lost 4 bases, leaving 11 bases of the junction unmatched. The length of the CDR3 is 17 residues. Per germline, CDR1 LNHDA and CDR2 SQIVND (reference sequence).

The chain carries TRBV25-1 and TRBJ2-1, with D perhaps being TRBD1 or TRBD2 (6 bases each). The CDR3 is made up of 14 amino acids. Per the germline V gene, CDR1 is MGHDK and CDR2 is SYGVNS. Trimming shortened V by 4 bases and J by 5 bases, and 12 bases separated the two germline ends. For the CDR3, the DNA is TGTGCCAGCAGTGTTGAGGGGGGCAACAATGAGCAGTTCTTC. Amino acid sequence: CASSVEGGNNEQFF.

This chain links TRBV18 with TRBJ1-4; D may be TRBD1 (5 bases). V gave up 7 bases and J gave up 4 bases, with 10 bases separating them. The CDR3 has 13 residues. The germline V gene encodes CDR1 KGHSH and CDR2 LQKENI. CDR3 sequence reads: CASFRDGNEKLFF. The CDR3 coding sequence is TGTGCCAGCTTCCGGGACGGTAATGAAAAACTGTTTTTT.

The V gene is TRBV20-1, the J gene TRBJ1-1; the match to TRBD1 covers 10 bases. The trim removed 3 bases at V and 4 bases at J, leaving 5 bases unmatched. CDR3 length: 14 amino acids. CDR1 and CDR2 from the germline V gene are DFQATT and SNEGSKA (reference sequence). CDR3 bases: TGCAGTGCTAGTAGACAGGGGGCGTTCACTGAAGCTTTCTTT. Its translation is CSASRQGAFTEAFF.

The CDR3 region has the DNA TGTGCCAGCAGCGGCGACGGGACAGATAATTCACCCCTCCACTTT. This sequence encodes CASSGDGTDNSPLHF. The V call is TRBV4-2, the J call TRBJ1-6, with 7 positions matching TRBD1. The length of the CDR3 is 15 residues. CDR1 and CDR2 from the germline V gene are LGHNA and YNFKEQ. V was pared by 5 bases and J by 5 bases, with 6 bases of the junction left unmatched.

V usage is TRBV5-5 and J usage is TRBJ2-7; D ambiguous. V was trimmed by 0 bases and J by 5 bases, leaving 15 bases between them. The CDR3 extends over 15 amino acids. The germline CDR1 and CDR2 sequences are SGHKS and YYEKEE (reference sequence). This CDR3 is CASSLAGLGPHEQYF. The CDR3 bases are TGTGCCAGCAGCTTGGCCGGGCTAGGCCCCCACGAGCAGTACTTC.

About this clone: A read error may account for a junction end that differs from germline. This sequence joins TRBV6-5 and TRBJ2-1; weak D call: TRBD2 (6 bases). The CDR3 consists of 12 residues. Germline V gene data show CDR1 as MNHEY and CDR2 as SVGAGI. In DNA, the CDR3 is TGTGCCAGCACTATGGACTACCATGAGCAGTTCTTC. It encodes CASTMDYHEQFF.

The V and J genes are TRBV28 and TRBJ1-4; TRBD1 is a possible D gene (5 bases). The germline CDR1 and CDR2 sequences are MDHEN and SYDVKM. V lost 10 bases and J lost 7, with 22 bases in between. The CDR3 covers 15 residues. CDR3 region: CATLQGGVKSEKLFF. CDR3 nucleotide sequence: TGTGCCACCCTCCAAGGAGGGGTTAAATCTGAAAAACTGTTTTTT. Filled out from reference TRBV28 and TRBJ1-4, the complete variable domain reads DVKVTQSSRYLVKRTGEKVFLECVQDMDHENMFWYRQDPGLGLRLIYFSYDVKMKEKGDIPEGYSVSREKKERFSLILESASTNQTSMYLCATLQGGVKSEKLFFGSGTQLSVL.